These 8 T cell receptor beta chains originate from one sample sequenced in a study of human T cells and chemical hapten exposure. The time point: patch test 1, 2 weeks after DPC sensitization. Treatment meaning: therapeutic diphenylcyclopropenone sensitization with weekly scalp DPC. Using its own MiXCR run on the RACE reads, TCRdb lists one record per CDR3 protein. Of around 380,000 distinct CDR3 sequences listed, 4% to 5.5% were seen once; the top ten hold under 3%. The sample here was whole blood, taken in connection with sensitization to the hapten diphenylcyclopropenone (DPC). The receptors stem from a woman in her forties or fifties with alopecia areata. Some clones in this sample may be carry-over from other donors' samples.

The chain recombines TRBV20-1 with TRBJ1-5; D call uncertain. CDR1 and CDR2 (germline): DFQATT, SNEGSKA (reference sequence). V dropped 3 bases and J dropped 1 base, with 10 bases sitting between them. The CDR3 consists of 14 residues. CDR3 coding DNA: TGCAGTGCTAGTGCCTCTCCGAGCAATCAGCCCCAGCATTTT. It is translated as CSASASPSNQPQHF.

This clonotype was found once. The genes are TRBV19 and TRBJ1-6; 7 bases line up with TRBD1. The CDR3 sequence is 17 residues long. Germline CDR1 is LNHDA and CDR2 is SQIVND (reference sequence). V shed 5 bases, J shed 1 base, and the junction held 8 bases outside the gene matches. This chain's CDR3 is CASSPRGRGSYNSPLHF. CDR3 in DNA: TGTGCCAGTAGTCCAAGGGGGCGCGGGTCCTATAATTCACCCCTCCACTTT.

The V call is TRBV4-1, the J call TRBJ2-7, with D perhaps TRBD1 (6 bases). The ends were cut back, 0 bases at V and 2 bases at J, with 14 bases in the middle. Germline loops: CDR1 MGHRA, CDR2 YSYEKL. CDR3 length: 16 residues. The CDR3 reads CASSQEPRDTPYEQYF. CDR3 DNA: TGCGCCAGCAGCCAAGAGCCCCGGGACACCCCCTACGAGCAGTACTTC.

This clonotype has a count of ten or more. The gene calls are TRBV9 and TRBJ2-2; tentative D call: TRBD1 (6 bases). Per the germline V gene, CDR1 is SGDLS and CDR2 is YYNGEE. With 3 bases removed from V and 4 bases from J, the gap between germline ends came to 10 bases. This CDR3 has 14 amino acids. CDR3 in DNA: TGTGCCAGCAGCGGACGACAGGTCACCGGGGAGCTGTTTTTT. This gives the protein CASSGRQVTGELFF.

This clonotype was picked up a small number of times. The chain is built from TRBV2 and TRBJ2-2, with D perhaps being TRBD1 or TRBD2 (6 bases each). The CDR3 extends over 16 amino acids. Looked up from germline, CDR1 is SNHLY and CDR2 is FYNNEI. V shed 8 bases and J shed 0 bases, with 16 bases lying between them. The CDR3 DNA reads TGTGCCAGCCGATCGCGGGGACACACGAACACCGGGGAGCTGTTTTTT. Translating gives CASRSRGHTNTGELFF.

This clonotype has more than one count but fewer than ten. V gene TRBV20-1 combines with J gene TRBJ1-6; D perhaps matches TRBD1 (6 bases). Trimming removed 6 bases from V and 9 bases from J, with 15 bases in between. Germline CDR1 reads DFQATT; CDR2 reads SNEGSKA (reference sequence). The CDR3 runs 13 residues. Here the CDR3 reads CSAGGGRVSPLHF. The CDR3 DNA reads as TGCAGTGCCGGGGGGGGCCGAGTTTCACCCCTCCACTTT.

This clonotype showed up many times. The chain couples TRBV18 to TRBJ2-6; the D is unclear. CDR1 and CDR2 (germline): KGHSH, LQKENI. Trimming pared 4 bases from V and 2 bases from J, leaving 6 bases between. This CDR3 contains 14 residues. The CDR3 DNA reads as TGTGCCAGCTCACAAACCACTGGGGCCAACGTCCTGACTTTC. Translation: CASSQTTGANVLTF. Combining the CDR3 with reference TRBV18 and TRBJ2-6 gives the whole variable domain NAGVMQNPRHLVRRRGQEARLRCSPMKGHSHVYWYRQLPEEGLKFMVYLQKENIIDESGMPKERFSAEFPKEGPSILRIQQVVRGDSAAYFCASSQTTGANVLTFGAGSRLTVL.

This clonotype was observed a few times. The chain couples TRBV9 to TRBJ2-1; D not resolved. The CDR3 runs 13 residues. With 4 bases removed from V and 8 bases from J, the gap between germline ends came to 13 bases. Germline CDR1 SGDLS, CDR2 YYNGEE. CDR3 sequence (DNA): TGTGCCAGCAGCCTTTCAGGTTTCGATGAGCAGTTCTTC. It codes for CASSLSGFDEQFF.